This T cell receptor beta chain was identified in a study of blood T cell repertoires in COVID-19. About the research overall: The United States, Italy and Spain were the sources of the acute and convalescent COVID-19 samples. Sample material is recorded as cDNA or gDNA derived from T cells, B-cell-depleted T cells, or PBMCs.

Clones were sequenced by immunoSEQ multiplex PCR, and TCRdb holds only the in-frame ones, with some missing. Here the sample spans approximately 290,000 clones, about 86% being singletons. The specimen sequenced was peripheral blood. The receptor was isolated from a person between 70 and 80 years old with COVID-19, enrolled during active disease.

In DNA, the CDR3 is TGCGCCAGCAGCTTTGGGCCCAGCGGGGGAACCGGGGAGCTGTTTTTT. Amino acids: CASSFGPSGGTGELFF. V gene TRBV5-1 combines with J gene TRBJ2-2, with 8 positions matching TRBD2. The germline CDR1 and CDR2 sequences are SGHRS and YFSETQ. This CDR3 region has 16 residues. The ends lost 2 bases at V and 5 bases at J; junction bases unmatched: 8. The variable domain in full, completed from reference TRBV5-1 and TRBJ2-2, reads KAGVTQTPRYLIKTRGQQVTLSCSPISGHRSVSWYQQTPGQGLQFLFEYFSETQRNKGNFPGRFSGRQFSNSRSEMNVSTLELGDSALYLCASSFGPSGGTGELFFGEGSRLTVL.